A selection of T cell receptor beta chains follows, all from one sample in a study of T cell responses to AZD1222 COVID-19 vaccine. Repertoires were generated with immunoSEQ multiplex PCR, while TCRdb's copy carries only in-frame clones and drops some. The sample yields some 56,000 clones, 75% to 90% seen once. Sequencing used peripheral blood, obtained on day 0 of AZD1222 vaccination. These receptor sequences come from an adult in good health. The CDR3 runs from the conserved cysteine through the conserved F or W. The D gene is left open where the match is weak. Size values are once, few and many counts, or a class for expanded clones, and some rows have none.

TRBJ1-6 . . TRBV6-5 TGTGCCAGCAGTTCCCCTAGTAGAAGGCCTTCACCCCTCCACTTT CASSSPSRRPSPLHF
TRBJ2-7 . few TRBV30 TGTGCCTGGAGTGTACGGGGGGCGCAGGACGAGCAGTACTTC CAWSVRGAQDEQYF
TRBJ1-6 . . TRBV28 TGTGCCAGCAGTTCACCCCGGGGTCCTAATTCACCCCTCCACTTT CASSSPRGPNSPLHF
TRBJ2-7 TRBD1 . TRBV4-2 TGTGCCAGCAGCCAATGGGACCTAGGGGACAGCGCCTACGAGCAGTACTTC CASSQWDLGDSAYEQYF
TRBJ1-1 TRBD1 . TRBV20-1 TGCAGTGCCGGGACAGGGGGTGAAGCTTTCTTT CSAGTGGEAFF
TRBJ2-4 . . TRBV5-5 TGTGCCAGCAGCTTGTTCTATCATAAAGCCAAAAACATTCAGTACTTC CASSLFYHKAKNIQYF
TRBJ2-3 TRBD1 . TRBV6-1 TGTGCCAGCAGTGAAGGCAGGGGGCCTGCAGATACGCAGTATTTT CASSEGRGPADTQYF
TRBJ2-1 . . TRBV25-1 TGTGCCAGCAGTGTAGGAAACAATGAGCAGTTCTTC CASSVGNNEQFF
TRBJ2-7 . . TRBV3-1/TRBV3-2 TGTGCCAGCAGCCGACAGGGACTGGGTGGTTCGGAGCAGTACTTC CASSRQGLGGSEQYF
TRBJ1-4 TRBD1 . TRBV18 TGTGCCAGCTCACAGGCAGGGGGCACTGGTAATGAAAAACTGTTTTTT CASSQAGGTGNEKLFF
TRBJ1-2 . . TRBV15 TGTGCCACCAGCAGAGATCCCTTTGACCGAGGAGGTGGCTACACCTTC CATSRDPFDRGGGYTF
TRBJ2-3 . . TRBV28 TGTGCCAGCAGTTTAGGGGATACGCAGTATTTT CASSLGDTQYF
TRBJ2-2 . . TRBV5-4 TGTGCCAGCAGCCGGTACGGGGCCGACGGGGAGCTGTTTTTT CASSRYGADGELFF
TRBJ2-2 . . TRBV5-4 TGTGCCAGCAGCTCTTCCGGGATACCGAACACCGGGGAGCTGTTTTTT CASSSSGIPNTGELFF
TRBJ1-2 . . TRBV6-1 TGTGCCAGCAGTGAAGAGGTCATCTCGTTTGGAGGCTACACCTTC CASSEEVISFGGYTF
TRBJ2-3 TRBD1 . TRBV5-1 TGCGCCAGCAGCAGGACAGGGGGCACAGATACGCAGTATTTT CASSRTGGTDTQYF
TRBJ2-7 . . TRBV24-1 TGTGCCACCTCTTCCCGACAATTCCCCTACGAGCAGTACTTC CATSSRQFPYEQYF
TRBJ1-4 . . TRBV13 TGTGCCAGCAGCTTAGTAAATGAAAAACTGTTTTTT CASSLVNEKLFF
TRBJ2-7 TRBD2 . TRBV6-6 TGTGCCAGCAGGACTGGGACTAGTGAGCAGTACTTC CASRTGTSEQYF
TRBJ1-6 . few TRBV15 TGTGCCGCGGCGAGCTCCTATAATTCACCCCTCCACTTT CAAASSYNSPLHF
TRBJ2-3 . once TRBV10-1 TGCGCCAGCAGTCGGCGAACGGCAGATACGCAGTATTTT CASSRRTADTQYF
TRBJ2-7 . . TRBV30 TGTGCCTGGAGTGGCCCGGCCCCTACTTGGGAGCAGTACTTC CAWSGPAPTWEQYF
TRBJ1-1 . once TRBV12-3/TRBV12-4 TGTGCCAGCAGTTTACTGGAGGGAACTGAAGCTTTCTTT CASSLLEGTEAFF